This TCR beta chain is from a study of T cell repertoires in cytomegalovirus infection. Trimming at V came to 7 bases and at J to 0 bases, leaving 4 bases not matched to a gene. The germline V gene encodes CDR1 SGHNT and CDR2 YYREEE (reference sequence). The CDR3 sequence is 14 residues long. This clonotype was seen at least ten times. Its cognate antigen is unknown. TCRdb called the reads again in MiXCR, with one record for every CDR3 protein. The sample contains 700,000 to 900,000 distinct CDR3 sequences, approximately 32% of which appear only once. The sequence derives from a human donor in good health (CMV status not recorded). Some clones in this sample may be carry-over from other donors' samples. The chain employs TRBV5-4 and TRBJ1-1; 9 nucleotides align to TRBD1. Here the sequenced sample was cultured CD8+ T cells from PBMCs, taken from culture after CMV antigen stimulation. CDR3 in DNA: TGTGCCAGCGGACAGGGGAATATGAACACTGAAGCTTTCTTT. Protein: CASGQGNMNTEAFF.